A selection of T cell receptor beta chains follows, all from one sample in a study of blood T cell repertoires in COVID-19. Assay used: immunoSEQ multiplex PCR; TCRdb lists only in-frame clones, some missing. The data contain some 190,000 clones, 84% of them singletons. What was sequenced was peripheral blood. All receptors come from a human donor in a cohort sampled during active COVID-19. Both conserved end residues are trimmed from each CDR3.

TRBV28 | ASSRVPKETQY
TRBV14 | ASSQPGQNYGYT
TRBV7-2 | ASSFPGTLETQY
TRBV5-1 | ASSRGLAGGMDTQY
TRBV6-4 | ASSVTGIDTEAF
TRBV28 | ASSPLAGGQETQY
TRBV6-5 | ASSYSTSRGNTIY
TRBV6-5 | ASRFRSNYGYT
TRBV28 | ASRDRETQY
TRBV29-1 | SVDRDRTYGYT
TRBV13 | ASSLGLSLGEQY
TRBV3-1/TRBV3-2 | ASSQTGTYGYT
TRBV6-1 | ASSDLGGVWNEQF
TRBV27 | ASSLMSLGRYNEQF
TRBV3-1/TRBV3-2 | ASSFRGNTEAF
TRBV19 | ASSPGKGQVNQPQH
TRBV19 | ASIRDIDTGELF
TRBV11-2 | ASSPLWDRGNEQF
TRBV3-1/TRBV3-2 | ASSQNRGAGDTQY
TRBV7-2 | ASSLQAGGTDTQY
TRBV19 | ASSAGTGELF
TRBV7-9 | ASSLGDGESYEQY
TRBV2 | ASSVRQRLRNTIY
TRBV6-6 | ASRSSGQETQY